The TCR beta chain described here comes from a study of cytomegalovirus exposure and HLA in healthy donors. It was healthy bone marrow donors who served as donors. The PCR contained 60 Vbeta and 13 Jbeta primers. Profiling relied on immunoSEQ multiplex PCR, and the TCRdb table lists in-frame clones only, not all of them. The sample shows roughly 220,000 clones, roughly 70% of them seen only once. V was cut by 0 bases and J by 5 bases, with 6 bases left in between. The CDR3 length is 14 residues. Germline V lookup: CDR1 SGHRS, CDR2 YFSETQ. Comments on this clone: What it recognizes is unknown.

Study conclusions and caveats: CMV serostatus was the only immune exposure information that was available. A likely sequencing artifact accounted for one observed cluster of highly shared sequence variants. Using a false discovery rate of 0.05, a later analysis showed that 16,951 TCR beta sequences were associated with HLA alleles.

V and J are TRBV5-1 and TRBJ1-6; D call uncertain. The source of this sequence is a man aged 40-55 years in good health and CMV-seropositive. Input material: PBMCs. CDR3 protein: CASSLGGNNSPLHF. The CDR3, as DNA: TGCGCCAGCAGCTTGGGAGGGAATAATTCACCCCTCCACTTT.